A single sample is the source of the 21 T cell receptor beta chains below, sequenced in a study of cytomegalovirus exposure and HLA in healthy donors. PCR involved 60 Vbeta and 13 Jbeta primers. Sequencing was performed with immunoSEQ multiplex PCR; in TCRdb, only in-frame clones are kept and a portion is missing. The data show around 150,000 clones, more than 65% seen once. The specimen sequenced was PBMCs. Every receptor here comes from a man younger than 30 in good health and CMV-seropositive.

The chain has TRBV4-1 and TRBJ1-2, with a weak D call TRBD1 (6 bases). Germline lookup yields CDR1 MGHRA and CDR2 YSYEKL. The CDR3 consists of 15 residues. V dropped 0 bases and J dropped 1 base, with 9 bases sitting between them. DNA of the CDR3: TGCGCCAGCAGCCAAGATCGACAGGTTAACTATGGCTACACCTTC. It is translated as CASSQDRQVNYGYTF.

The chain employs TRBV29-1 and TRBJ2-2, with 7 bases identical to TRBD1. There are 16 residues in the CDR3. Trimming took 6 bases from V and 0 from J; bases not matched to a gene: 10. Germline lookup yields CDR1 SQVTM and CDR2 ANQGSEA. The CDR3 region has the DNA TGCAGCGTAGGAGGTAGGACAGGAACGAACACCGGGGAGCTGTTTTTT. Translation: CSVGGRTGTNTGELFF.

V is TRBV6-1 and J is TRBJ2-5, with 7 nucleotides matching TRBD1. The end of the DNA fits TRBJ2-7 better, so the J call may be wrong. The germline CDR1 and CDR2 sequences are MNHNS and SASEGT. The length of the CDR3 is 20 residues. The CDR3 sequence is CASSEIRQGRPTRSSYEQYF. CDR3 nucleotide sequence: TGTGCCAGCAGTGAAATACGACAGGGACGACCAACAAGGAGCTCCTACGAGCAGTACTTC.

V gene TRBV5-6 combines with J gene TRBJ2-4; TRBD1 matches 7 bases. Germline assignment: CDR1 SGHDT and CDR2 YYEEEE. V was pared by 3 bases and J by 8 bases, with 11 bases of the junction left unmatched. The CDR3 spans 15 residues. The CDR3 is CASSWTPTGIDIQYF. Here the CDR3 DNA reads TGTGCCAGCAGCTGGACGCCGACAGGGATTGACATTCAGTACTTC.

The rearrangement uses TRBV6-6 and TRBJ2-5; maybe TRBD2 (5 bases). V was pared by 8 bases and J by 4 bases, with 14 bases between. This CDR3 is 13 amino acids long. Germline lookup yields CDR1 MNHNY and CDR2 SVGAGI (reference sequence). The CDR3 DNA is TGTGCCAGCCGTCCGGGGATGTCAGAGACCCAGTACTTC. Translating gives CASRPGMSETQYF.

This chain links TRBV27 with TRBJ2-7; 14 bases line up with TRBD2. The trim removed 6 bases at V and 4 bases at J, leaving 5 bases unmatched. The CDR3 contains 15 residues. In germline, CDR1 is MNHEY, CDR2 SMNVEV (reference sequence). The CDR3 bases are TGTGCCAGCAGCTCCTGGACTAGCGGGAGGTACGAGCAGTACTTC. This sequence encodes CASSSWTSGRYEQYF.

The CDR3 sequence: CASRDPGQGYEQYF. The CDR3 DNA reads as TGTGCCAGCAGGGACCCGGGACAGGGCTACGAGCAGTACTTC. The genes are TRBV6-1 and TRBJ2-7; TRBD1 agrees at 9 bases. The ends lost 6 bases at V and 3 bases at J; junction bases unmatched: 6. The CDR3 contains 14 residues. CDR1 is MNHNS and CDR2 is SASEGT in the germline V gene.

In DNA form, the CDR3 reads TGTGCCTGGAGCGCGGTACATCCAGCGGGGACGAAAGACACCGGGGAGCTGTTTTTT. It is translated as CAWSAVHPAGTKDTGELFF. This sequence joins TRBV30 and TRBJ2-2, with 7 bases that match TRBD2. This CDR3 spans 19 amino acids. V was pared by 3 bases and J by 3 bases, with 19 bases of the junction left unmatched. The germline V gene encodes CDR1 GTSNPN and CDR2 SVGIG (reference sequence).

The chain is built from TRBV5-6 and TRBJ2-5; possible D gene TRBD1, 5 bases. From germline, CDR1 is SGHDT and CDR2 YYEEEE. Trimming pared 1 base from V and 5 bases from J, leaving 15 bases between. This CDR3 comprises 15 residues. DNA for the CDR3: TGTGCCAGCAGCTTGCAGGGAAGGTCCCTGGAGACCCAGTACTTC. It encodes CASSLQGRSLETQYF.

The V and J genes are TRBV7-2 and TRBJ2-5; no reliable D call. CDR1 SGHTA and CDR2 FQGNSA come from the germline V gene. Trimming took 4 bases from V and 2 from J, leaving 11 bases between them. CDR3 length equals 14 residues. In DNA, the CDR3 is TGTGCCAGCAGCTCACACGACAATCAAGAGACCCAGTACTTC. Translated, it gives CASSSHDNQETQYF.

The genes are TRBV5-1 and TRBJ2-7; 10 bases are shared with TRBD2. The length of the CDR3 is 16 residues. Germline lookup yields CDR1 SGHRS and CDR2 YFSETQ. J lost 5 bases, V lost 4 bases, and 12 bases had no gene match. CDR3 DNA sequence: TGCGCCAGCAGCCGGGGGGGCCTAGCGGGAGATCACGAGCAGTACTTC. As protein: CASSRGGLAGDHEQYF.

The chain links TRBV14 to TRBJ1-2; D unclear. CDR3 length: 15 residues. Germline V CDR1 and CDR2: SGHDN, FVKESK. Trimming stripped 4 bases from V and 7 bases from J, with 19 bases between. As DNA, the CDR3 is TGTGCCAGCAGCCTTGAGCGTTCCAGTCCTATTGGCTACACCTTC. It yields the protein CASSLERSSPIGYTF.

The gene calls are TRBV14 and TRBJ2-3, with 9 positions matching TRBD2. Per germline, CDR1 SGHDN and CDR2 FVKESK. The J segment lost 8 bases and the V segment lost 2 bases, leaving 11 bases of the junction unmatched. The CDR3 length is 16 residues. This chain's CDR3 is CASSQLAGATLGTQYF. CDR3 DNA sequence: TGTGCCAGCAGCCAATTAGCGGGGGCCACACTAGGTACGCAGTATTTT.

The V and J genes are TRBV7-2 and TRBJ2-7, with 9 bases matching TRBD2. The CDR3 extends over 15 amino acids. Germline CDR1 reads SGHTA; CDR2 reads FQGNSA. V shed 2 bases and J 4 bases; nucleotides not matched to a gene: 6. DNA of the CDR3: TGTGCCAGCAGCTTATGGGCGGGAGGGGGATACGAGCAGTACTTC. Residues: CASSLWAGGGYEQYF.

This chain links TRBV27 with TRBJ2-7; 9 bases are shared with TRBD1. Losses at the gene ends were 5 bases for V and 3 bases for J; bases not matched to a gene: 8. The CDR3 length is 15 residues. The germline V gene encodes CDR1 MNHEY and CDR2 SMNVEV (reference sequence). The CDR3 is CASSPDRGSFYEQYF. The CDR3 nucleotides read TGTGCCAGCAGTCCGGACAGGGGATCCTTCTACGAGCAGTACTTC.

The chain employs TRBV6-5 and TRBJ2-1, with a weak D call TRBD2 (6 bases). The CDR3 is 15 residues long. V lost 7 bases, J lost 3 bases, and 16 bases lay in between. In germline, CDR1 is MNHEY, CDR2 SVGAGI. The DNA for the CDR3 is TGTGCCAGCAACAACGGCGGGACGCACTACAATGAGCAGTTCTTC. This encodes CASNNGGTHYNEQFF.

The chain links TRBV5-1 to TRBJ2-5; 7 bases are shared with TRBD2. J gave up 4 bases and V 8 bases, and 14 bases lay outside the gene matches. The CDR3 loop spans 15 amino acids. Germline loops: CDR1 SGHRS, CDR2 YFSETQ. CDR3 sequence: CARGPPRGRVETQYF. The CDR3 DNA follows: TGCGCCAGGGGGCCTCCTCGCGGGAGAGTAGAGACCCAGTACTTC.

V is TRBV7-9 and J is TRBJ2-1; 8 bases fit TRBD2. Germline V CDR1 and CDR2: SEHNR, FQNEAQ (reference sequence). This CDR3 has 17 residues. V was pared by 0 bases and J by 4 bases, with 8 bases of the junction left unmatched. DNA for the CDR3: TGTGCCAGCAGCTTAGCCTCTCAGCTAGCGGGTTACAATGAGCAGTTCTTC. Amino acid sequence: CASSLASQLAGYNEQFF.

The chain couples TRBV21-1 to TRBJ2-1; TRBD1 was called by the table and not checked on the DNA. TRBV21-1 is a documented pseudogene. The CDR3 runs 18 residues. The CDR3 region is CASSSWPGQGRSYNEQFF. Written as DNA, the CDR3 is TGTGCCAGCAGTTCTTGGCCGGGACAGGGTCGATCCTACAATGAGCAGTTCTTC.

The chain employs TRBV28 and TRBJ2-1; 11 nucleotides match TRBD2. There are 19 residues in the CDR3. Germline lookup yields CDR1 MDHEN and CDR2 SYDVKM. V lost 2 bases and J lost 0; bases outside the gene matches: 9. CDR3 protein: CASSLMAGTSGFSYNEQFF. Here the CDR3 DNA reads TGTGCCAGCAGTTTAATGGCCGGGACTAGCGGATTCTCCTACAATGAGCAGTTCTTC.

A single count supports this clone. The chain links TRBV9 to TRBJ2-7; 8 nucleotides agree with TRBD2. Germline V gene sequence: CDR1 SGDLS, CDR2 YYNGEE. This CDR3 has 16 amino acids. J was trimmed by 6 bases and V by 0 bases; bases with no gene match: 11. CDR3 sequence reads: CASSVGGAGDLLEQYF. CDR3 bases: TGTGCCAGCAGCGTAGGCGGAGCGGGGGACCTGCTCGAGCAGTACTTC.